This TCR beta chain was captured in a study of T cells in Graves' hyperthyroidism and ophthalmopathy. Study-level results: Most thyroid clonotypes with frequency above 0.001 were detected in blood. The model predicted ophthalmopathy a median approximately seven months before onset.

The V end was cut by 5 bases, the J end by 0 bases, with 16 bases between. Germline V lookup: CDR1 DFQATT, CDR2 SNEGSKA (reference sequence). CDR3 size: 16 residues. Only a few counts were recorded for this clonotype. Its antigen is not known. The study enrolled patients aged 18 to 65 with newly diagnosed hyperthyroidism of under 2 months' duration. The authors obtained PBMCs from over 7.5 ml of fresh peripheral blood. RNA transcripts gave rise to amplified TCR beta CDR3 regions. The HTBI primer set drove a first-round RT-PCR of the TCR CDR3. TCRdb analysed the multiplex PCR reads with MiXCR anew, one entry per CDR3 protein. The sample has approximately 400,000 distinct CDR3 sequences; roughly 14% are singletons.

The genes are TRBV20-1 and TRBJ2-2, with a weak D call TRBD2 (5 bases). The source material was blood. The TCR was taken from a man under 40 with Graves' hyperthyroidism that later progressed to Graves' ophthalmopathy. The CDR3 here is CSAPAHNGANTGELFF. The CDR3 DNA is TGCAGTGCTCCCGCACATAACGGGGCGAACACCGGGGAGCTGTTTTTT.